The 25 T cell receptor beta chains below come from one sample, sequenced in a study of blood T cells in healthy people across ages. For the second PCR, which ran for about 6 to 11 cycles, a sample-barcoded 5' primer and a J-beta primer mix were used. TCRdb reprocessed the 5' RACE reads via MiXCR and lists one record per CDR3 protein. This sample has roughly 1.5 million distinct CDR3 sequences, with 42% found just once. Sequencing was carried out using blood. Source of these receptors: a woman under 30 in good health.

This chain connects TRBV20-1 to TRBJ1-2; the D gene is possibly TRBD1 (5 bases). V lost 3 bases to trimming and J lost 8 bases, with 19 bases between them. Germline lookup yields CDR1 DFQATT and CDR2 SNEGSKA (reference sequence). The CDR3 has 14 amino acids. The CDR3 spells CSASLQGKAGGYTF. The CDR3 DNA reads as TGCAGTGCTAGTTTGCAGGGAAAGGCAGGAGGCTACACCTTC.

The chain combines TRBV7-9 with TRBJ2-3, with 10 bases identical to TRBD2. CDR1 is SEHNR and CDR2 is FQNEAQ in the germline V gene (reference sequence). V lost 5 bases, J lost 5 bases, and 7 bases stayed unmatched. The CDR3 consists of 15 residues. In DNA, the CDR3 is TGTGCCAGCAGCCGGATTCTAGCGGGGGAAGATACGCAGTATTTT. It specifies CASSRILAGEDTQYF.

The chain carries TRBV27 and TRBJ1-2; D may be TRBD1 (5 bases). This CDR3 contains 13 residues. Per the germline V gene, CDR1 is MNHEY and CDR2 is SMNVEV (reference sequence). Trimming pared 3 bases from V and 8 bases from J, leaving 13 bases between. CDR3 sequence: CASSFRHGGGYTF. Here the CDR3 DNA reads TGTGCCAGCAGTTTTCGACACGGGGGAGGCTACACCTTC.

The genes are TRBV30 and TRBJ1-2; TRBD1 might be the D (6 bases). CDR1 is GTSNPN and CDR2 is SVGIG in the germline V gene (reference sequence). The ends were cut back, 0 bases at V and 7 bases at J, with 15 bases in the middle. This CDR3 comprises 14 residues. The CDR3 spells CAWSVKGGGPGYTF. For the CDR3, the DNA is TGTGCCTGGAGTGTTAAGGGTGGGGGGCCTGGCTACACCTTC.

This chain connects TRBV4-1 to TRBJ1-5; D not resolved. V lost 3 bases, J lost 11 bases, and 20 bases lay in between. This CDR3 contains 15 residues. Germline-derived CDR1 and CDR2 are MGHRA and YSYEKL. The CDR3 DNA is TGCGCCAGCAGCCAGACTTGGCCGACACTTTTAGCCCAGCATTTT. This encodes CASSQTWPTLLAQHF.

This chain joins TRBV7-2 and TRBJ2-3, with 12 nucleotides matching TRBD1. The V gene's germline CDR1 is SGHTA and CDR2 FQGNSA. The ends lost 5 bases at V and 0 bases at J; junction bases unmatched: 12. The CDR3 is 19 amino acids. The CDR3, as DNA: TGTGCCAGCAGCGGACCGGGACAGGGGGCCCCCACCAGCACAGATACGCAGTATTTT. This codes for CASSGPGQGAPTSTDTQYF.

Details on this clonotype: A read error may account for a junction end that differs from germline. The chain has TRBV4-1 and TRBJ1-4, with D unresolved. The CDR3 totals 11 residues. Germline CDR1 reads MGHRA; CDR2 reads YSYEKL. The CDR3 nucleotides read TGCGTCAGCAGCCAATCATCAAAACTGTTTTTT. Amino acid sequence: CVSSQSSKLFF.

A single count supports this clonotype. This CDR3 reads CASSQVTGVDEQYF. CDR3 DNA sequence: TGCGCCAGCAGCCAGGTCACTGGGGTCGATGAGCAGTACTTC. V gene TRBV4-1 combines with J gene TRBJ2-5; D gene unclear. V lost 3 bases to trimming and J lost 11 bases, with 19 bases between them. Germline V CDR1 and CDR2: MGHRA, YSYEKL. This CDR3 comprises 14 residues.

The chain employs TRBV12-3 or TRBV12-4 and TRBJ2-5; D is unresolved. The germline V and J ends were trimmed by 5 bases and 2 bases, with 15 bases remaining between them. CDR3 length: 15 amino acids. The CDR3 here is CASSADWRLQETQYF. CDR3 in DNA: TGTGCCAGCAGTGCTGACTGGCGTTTGCAAGAGACCCAGTACTTC.

Worth noting for this clonotype: Germline is not matched at one junction end, which may reflect a read error. J is TRBJ2-3 and V is TRBV6-6; D is unresolved. The germline V gene encodes CDR1 MNHNY and CDR2 SVGAGI (reference sequence). This CDR3 spans 15 amino acids. DNA for the CDR3: TGTGTCAGCAGTTACTCGCCCTATAGCACAGATACGCAGTATTTT. Translating it yields CVSSYSPYSTDTQYF.

The gene calls are TRBV10-3 and TRBJ1-1; perhaps TRBD1 as D (6 bases). This CDR3 comprises 15 residues. V lost 6 bases, J lost 2 bases, and 16 bases lay in between. Germline assignment: CDR1 ENHRY and CDR2 SYGVKD. The CDR3 region is CAISPGTKLNTEAFF. CDR3 sequence (DNA): TGTGCCATCAGCCCCGGGACAAAGCTCAACACTGAAGCTTTCTTT.

This clonotype was detected only a few times. The rearrangement uses TRBV27 and TRBJ1-2; tentative D call: TRBD1 (6 bases). V lost 4 bases and J 4 bases, leaving 13 bases between the germline ends. This CDR3 has 14 amino acids. CDR1 and CDR2 from the germline V gene are MNHEY and SMNVEV (reference sequence). For the CDR3, the DNA is TGTGCCAGCAGTTCTCCAGGGGTGGGCTATGGCTACACCTTC. Amino acid sequence: CASSSPGVGYGYTF.

This chain links TRBV7-2 with TRBJ2-3; the D call may be TRBD1 or TRBD2 (6 bases each). The CDR3 loop spans 16 amino acids. The V gene lost 5 bases and the J gene lost 4 bases, with 19 bases spanning the gap. CDR1 and CDR2 from the germline V gene are SGHTA and FQGNSA. CDR3 residues: CASSRLGGLSPDTQYF. The DNA for the CDR3 is TGTGCCAGCAGCCGATTGGGGGGCCTGTCCCCAGATACGCAGTATTTT.

The chain carries TRBV7-9 and TRBJ2-3; no reliable D call. V was trimmed by 5 bases and J by 2 bases, leaving 17 bases between them. The germline V gene encodes CDR1 SEHNR and CDR2 FQNEAQ (reference sequence). The CDR3 totals 16 residues. CDR3 region: CASSRAPMGYTDTQYF. The CDR3 nucleotides read TGTGCCAGCAGCCGTGCACCCATGGGGTACACAGATACGCAGTATTTT.

The J gene is TRBJ1-4, the V gene TRBV20-1, with D tentatively TRBD1 (5 bases). This CDR3 region has 15 residues. The ends were cut back, 2 bases at V and 5 bases at J, with 15 bases in the middle. Germline loops: CDR1 DFQATT, CDR2 SNEGSKA (reference sequence). CDR3 nucleotides: TGCAGTGCTAGAAGAGCTCCAGGGTCAAATGAAAAACTGTTTTTT. Protein: CSARRAPGSNEKLFF.

This clonotype was recorded only once. The gene calls are TRBV7-2 and TRBJ2-5; tentative D call: TRBD1 (6 bases). There are 16 residues in the CDR3. Germline-derived CDR1 and CDR2 are SGHTA and FQGNSA. Trimming shortened V by 6 bases and J by 6 bases, and 23 bases separated the two germline ends. CDR3 residues: CASSREQDRIPKTQYF. The CDR3 DNA reads TGTGCCAGCAGTCGTGAACAGGACAGAATACCTAAGACCCAGTACTTC. Full variable domain (missing parts from reference TRBV7-2 and TRBJ2-5): GAGVSQSPSNKVTEKGKDVELRCDPISGHTALYWYRQSLGQGLEFLIYFQGNSAPDKSGLPSDRFSAERTGGSVSTLTIQRTQQEDSAVYLCASSREQDRIPKTQYFGPGTRLLVL.

This clonotype was seen only a few times. This chain connects TRBV15 to TRBJ1-4; D unresolved. The CDR3 extends over 13 amino acids. Per germline, CDR1 LNHNV and CDR2 YYDKDF (reference sequence). V was trimmed by 11 bases and J by 7 bases, leaving 17 bases between them. DNA of the CDR3: TGTGCCTCGGGAGCCCTAAGAGGTGAAAAACTGTTTTTT. This codes for CASGALRGEKLFF.

CDR3 loop: CATRETVNNEQFF. In DNA, the CDR3 is TGCGCCACCCGAGAGACTGTAAACAATGAGCAGTTCTTC. The chain recombines TRBV5-1 with TRBJ2-1; D call uncertain. V was cut by 9 bases and J by 5 bases, with 15 bases left in between. This CDR3 comprises 13 residues. Germline V lookup: CDR1 SGHRS, CDR2 YFSETQ. Based on the CDR3 plus reference TRBV5-1 and TRBJ2-1, the full variable domain is KAGVTQTPRYLIKTRGQQVTLSCSPISGHRSVSWYQQTPGQGLQFLFEYFSETQRNKGNFPGRFSGRQFSNSRSEMNVSTLELGDSALYLCATRETVNNEQFFGPGTRLTVL.

The J gene is TRBJ2-1, the V gene TRBV14; the D gene is possibly TRBD1 (5 bases). The V and J ends lost 0 bases and 10 bases respectively, with 10 bases between them. CDR1 and CDR2 from the germline V gene are SGHDN and FVKESK. The CDR3 runs 13 residues. CDR3 residues: CASSQDWNREQFF. The CDR3 DNA follows: TGTGCCAGCAGCCAAGATTGGAACAGGGAGCAGTTCTTC. Drawing the rest from reference TRBV14 and TRBJ2-1, the complete variable domain is EAGVTQFPSHSVIEKGQTVTLRCDPISGHDNLYWYRRVMGKEIKFLLHFVKESKQDESGMPNNRFLAERTGGTYSTLKVQPAELEDSGVYFCASSQDWNREQFFGPGTRLTVL.

This chain links TRBV2 with TRBJ2-1, with D possibly TRBD2 on 6 matching bases. Trimming cost V 5 bases and J 3 bases, with 11 bases left between them. CDR1 is SNHLY, CDR2 FYNNEI, per germline. The CDR3 is 14 residues long. CDR3 bases: TGTGCCAGCAGTCGCCGGGACTTCTACAATGAGCAGTTCTTC. Translation gives CASSRRDFYNEQFF.

A note on this clonotype: An end of the junction differs from the germline gene, which may be a read error. This chain joins TRBV27 and TRBJ2-5; 9 nucleotides match TRBD2. This CDR3 has 16 residues. From germline, CDR1 is MNHEY and CDR2 SMNVEV (reference sequence). DNA for the CDR3: TGTGCCAGCAGTGGGGACTGGACTAGCGCTAAAGAGACCCGGTACTTC. It translates to CASSGDWTSAKETRYF.

The chain's CDR3 is CSARRASEQFF. The CDR3 coding sequence is TGCAGTGCTAGAAGGGCGTCGGAGCAGTTCTTC. The rearrangement uses TRBV20-1 and TRBJ2-1; no reliable D call. Trimming removed 2 bases at V and 10 bases at J, with 9 bases between. Germline-derived CDR1 and CDR2 are DFQATT and SNEGSKA (reference sequence). This CDR3 has 11 residues.

The chain employs TRBV7-9 and TRBJ1-1; a possible D gene is TRBD1 (5 bases). Germline V gene sequence: CDR1 SEHNR, CDR2 FQNEAQ (reference sequence). There are 13 residues in the CDR3. V was shortened by 5 bases and J by 3 bases, with 10 bases between the two germline ends. CDR3 bases: TGTGCCAGCAGCCAACAGGTGGACACTGAAGCTTTCTTT. Protein: CASSQQVDTEAFF.

This chain connects TRBV7-2 to TRBJ2-1, with 8 bases matching TRBD2. J was trimmed by 10 bases and V by 4 bases; bases with no gene match: 3. There are 12 residues in the CDR3. Germline CDR1 and CDR2: SGHTA and FQGNSA. The CDR3 bases are TGTGCCAGCAGCTCGGGGGGGGAAGAGCAGTTCTTC. It translates to CASSSGGEEQFF. The full variable domain, completed using reference TRBV7-2 and TRBJ2-1, is GAGVSQSPSNKVTEKGKDVELRCDPISGHTALYWYRQSLGQGLEFLIYFQGNSAPDKSGLPSDRFSAERTGGSVSTLTIQRTQQEDSAVYLCASSSGGEEQFFGPGTRLTVL.

V usage is TRBV28 and J usage is TRBJ1-2; 7 bases align to TRBD1. The CDR3 sequence is 14 residues long. V was pared by 6 bases and J by 3 bases, with 7 bases of the junction left unmatched. CDR1 MDHEN and CDR2 SYDVKM come from the germline V gene. Here the CDR3 reads CASRAEGGYYGYTF. The DNA for the CDR3 is TGTGCCAGCAGGGCTGAAGGGGGCTACTATGGCTACACCTTC.